This entry is about one T cell receptor (beta chain). Its antigen remains unidentified. A multiplex PCR was run with 60 Vbeta primers and 13 Jbeta primers. The assay was immunoSEQ multiplex PCR, and TCRdb's table has in-frame clones only and misses some. The sample has under 200,000 clones, around three quarters seen once. The CDR3 contains 13 residues. Germline loops: CDR1 MDHEN, CDR2 SYDVKM. V gave up 4 bases and J gave up 1 base; unmatched junction bases: 0. The data were obtained in a study of cytomegalovirus exposure and HLA in healthy donors. General study findings and limits: Common viral pathogens seemed to be connected with several of the most significant clusters, according to a later analysis.

The sequence derives from a man in his forties in good health and CMV-seronegative. The chain uses TRBV28 and TRBJ2-7; 8 nucleotides match TRBD1. What was sequenced was PBMCs. CDR3 sequence: CASSWTGSYEQYF. The CDR3 coding sequence is TGTGCCAGCAGTTGGACAGGGTCCTACGAGCAGTACTTC.